This TCR beta chain appears in the sequencing data of a study of shared clonotypes between healthy human individuals. Free of recent acute infections or vaccinations, the donors were healthy HIV-negative adults. Naive CD45RA+ and memory CD45RA-negative subsets were split from CD4+ cells. Assay execution took place at the deep level. Assay used: immunoSEQ multiplex PCR; TCRdb lists only in-frame clones, some missing. Seen here are some 1 million clones, 65% to 80% observed once, and the top ten hold approximately 1.5%. About this clone itself: Its antigen is unidentified.

This CDR3 has 16 amino acids. The study, taken as a whole, reports: Among donors, sharing of clonotypes was expected to be affected by sequencing depth.

This chain connects TRBV21-1 to TRBJ1-3; whether TRBD1, the table's D call, matches the DNA was not checked. TRBV21-1 represents a pseudogene. The TCR was taken from a man in his late teens or twenties in good health. The specimen sequenced was memory CD4+ T cells sorted from blood. Specified subset: CD45RA-negative fraction. CDR3 DNA sequence: TGTGCCAGCACCCTGAGACAGCCTCGCTCTGGAAACACCATATATTTT. Translated: CASTLRQPRSGNTIYF.